This T cell receptor beta chain derives from a study of cytomegalovirus exposure and HLA in healthy donors. Study information: The early release's HLA-typed donors yielded roughly 85 million unique TCRs.

About this clone: Its matching antigen is unknown.

Study observations and caveats: Indistinguishability led to the exclusion of some V segments, TRBV6-2 and TRBV6-3 included. In a later analysis, TCR beta V- and J-gene trimming showed a link to a missense DCLRE1C variant. Highest at DRB1 and lowest at HLA-C, TCR association rates differed among HLA loci in a later analysis.

The CDR3 sequence is 13 residues long. V was shortened by 5 bases and J by 3 bases, with 11 bases between the two germline ends. The germline CDR1 and CDR2 sequences are SGHVS and FNYEAQ. The PCR contained 60 Vbeta and 13 Jbeta primers. Measured with immunoSEQ multiplex PCR; TCRdb has only the in-frame clones, and not every one. The data contain roughly 100,000 clones, 76% of them singletons. This receptor was taken from a woman aged 18-29 years in good health and CMV-seropositive. The sequencing input was PBMCs. The chain has TRBV7-6 and TRBJ2-7; D possibly corresponds to TRBD2 (5 bases). The chain's CDR3 is CASSPSDYYEQYF. CDR3 coding DNA: TGTGCCAGCAGCCCCTCCGACTACTACGAGCAGTACTTC.